The 5 T cell receptor beta chains listed next were all sequenced from one sample in a study of blood T cell repertoires in COVID-19. The protocol was immunoSEQ multiplex PCR, while the TCRdb copy is restricted to in-frame clones and leaves out a portion. The sample lists about 140,000 clones; 77% were seen once. The sample taken for sequencing was peripheral blood. Every receptor here comes from a woman in her forties or fifties with active or convalescent COVID-19.

The gene calls are TRBV25-1 and TRBJ2-2; TRBD1 aligns across 7 bases. CDR1 MGHDK and CDR2 SYGVNS come from the germline V gene. CDR3 length: 15 residues. Losses at the gene ends were 1 base for V and 4 bases for J; bases not matched to a gene: 3. DNA of the CDR3: TGTGCCAGCAGTGAATCTCAGGGGGTCACCGGGGAGCTGTTTTTT. Protein: CASSESQGVTGELFF.

Ten or more counts support this clone. The chain links TRBV6-6 to TRBJ2-2; 7 bases align to TRBD2. J gave up 0 bases and V 5 bases, and 6 bases lay outside the gene matches. From germline, CDR1 is MNHNY and CDR2 SVGAGI (reference sequence). This CDR3 is built from 16 residues. The chain's CDR3 is CASSRASGTNTGELFF. Written as DNA, the CDR3 is TGTGCCAGCAGTAGGGCTAGCGGTACGAACACCGGGGAGCTGTTTTTT.

The V call is TRBV4-1, the J call TRBJ2-7, with a possible D match to TRBD2 (5 bases). This CDR3 comprises 15 residues. CDR1 is MGHRA, CDR2 YSYEKL, per germline. The V end was cut by 2 bases, the J end by 3 bases, with 14 bases between. The CDR3 here is CASSQLPGIDYEQYF. The CDR3 coding sequence is TGCGCCAGCAGCCAATTACCCGGGATCGACTACGAGCAGTACTTC.

J is TRBJ2-7 and V is TRBV28; 16 nucleotides match TRBD2. V shed 5 bases, J shed 2 bases, and the junction held 3 bases outside the gene matches. This CDR3 spans 16 amino acids. Per germline, CDR1 MDHEN and CDR2 SYDVKM. The CDR3 is CASSRGLAGGAYEQYF. CDR3 coding DNA: TGTGCCAGCAGTCGGGGACTAGCGGGAGGGGCCTACGAGCAGTACTTC.

The chain uses TRBV19 and TRBJ1-1, with TRBD1 identical over 8 bases. The CDR3 is 13 amino acids. V trimming: 10 bases; J trimming: 4 bases; junction bases outside the gene matches: 8. In germline, CDR1 is LNHDA, CDR2 SQIVND (reference sequence). The CDR3 coding sequence is TGTGCCACCCACTCAGGGGGCGGCACTGAAGCTTTCTTT. Translated: CATHSGGGTEAFF.